What follows is one TCR beta chain and its context. V dropped 1 base and J dropped 0 bases, with 6 bases sitting between them. The germline V gene encodes CDR1 LGHNA and CDR2 YSLEER. This CDR3 is 14 amino acids long. This specimen belongs to a study of blood T cell repertoires in COVID-19. Background on the study: PBMCs, B-cell-depleted T cells, or T cells were the source of the cDNA or gDNA that made up the material.

Under the authors' procedure: Using reference gene primer amplification, nucleated cell counts were estimated. TCRdb keeps only in-frame clones here, not all; method: immunoSEQ multiplex PCR. D and trimming were read from the DNA, whereas the V and J calls and clone size are those reported in that table. Of 250,000 to 300,000 clones listed, about four fifths are singletons. This chain joins TRBV4-3 and TRBJ1-1; D unclear. The source of this sequence is a woman between 18 and 29 years old with acute or convalescent COVID-19. Material: peripheral blood. The DNA for the CDR3 is TGCGCCAGCAGCCAAGGTCAGGTGAACACTGAAGCTTTCTTT. This sequence encodes CASSQGQVNTEAFF.